A selection of T cell receptor beta chains follows, all from one sample in a study of T cells in Graves' hyperthyroidism and ophthalmopathy. Each CDR3 protein gets one entry after TCRdb re-called the multiplex PCR reads with MiXCR. This sample has fewer than 500,000 distinct CDR3 sequences; approximately 13% occur once, and the top ten carry less than 25%. Sequencing was done on a sample of blood. These receptor sequences come from a man aged 30 to 39 with Graves' hyperthyroidism that later progressed to Graves' ophthalmopathy. The CDR3 runs from the conserved cysteine through the conserved F or W. Fields, in order: V gene, clone size, J gene, D gene, CDR3 DNA, CDR3 protein. D genes are given only for firm matches. Clone size is stated in some rows and not others, as once, few, many or a class when expanded.

TRBV12-3/TRBV12-4	many	TRBJ2-5	TRBD1	TGTGCCAGCAGGACGAACAGGGGGCAGGGAGAGACCCAGTACTTC	CASRTNRGQGETQYF
TRBV27	NA	TRBJ1-5	NA	TGTGCCAGCAGTTTGTCGGAGGGAGGAGGTCAGCCCCAGCATTTT	CASSLSEGGGQPQHF
TRBV5-4	NA	TRBJ2-1	NA	TGTGCCAGCAGCAAGGGCGCCGGAGGGACAATTGAGCAGTTCTTC	CASSKGAGGTIEQFF
TRBV11-2	few	TRBJ1-6	NA	TGTGCCAGCAGCTTCAGCAGGGGTGATTCACCCCTCCACTTT	CASSFSRGDSPLHF
TRBV29-1	few	TRBJ2-2	TRBD1	TGCAGCGTTGACTTTTCGGGGACAGAAACCGGGGAGCTGTTTTTT	CSVDFSGTETGELFF
TRBV5-5	NA	TRBJ2-2	TRBD2	TGTGCCAGCAGCCACAATAGCGGGGGATTTAACAGGGAGCTGTTTTTT	CASSHNSGGFNRELFF
TRBV28	many	TRBJ2-7	TRBD1	TGTGCCAGTCAGGGGGCCACCTACGAGCAGTACTTC	CASQGATYEQYF
TRBV18	NA	TRBJ1-1	TRBD1	TGTGCCAGCTCACCACTCGTCAGGGGGCGAGAAGCTTTCTTT	CASSPLVRGREAFF
TRBV4-1	NA	TRBJ2-5	NA	TGCGCCAGCAGCCAAGTAACGGGGCAAGAGACCCAGTACTTC	CASSQVTGQETQYF
TRBV9	few	TRBJ2-3	TRBD2	TGTGCCAGCAGCGTAGAAGGAGCGGGGTCTACGCAGTATTTT	CASSVEGAGSTQYF
TRBV6-2/TRBV6-3	few	TRBJ1-2	TRBD1	TGTGCCAGCAGTCCGCACCAGGGGGACTATGGCTACACCTTC	CASSPHQGDYGYTF
TRBV12-3/TRBV12-4	NA	TRBJ2-3	NA	TGTGCCAGCAGTTACCGGGGGTTCGCAGATACGCAGTATTTT	CASSYRGFADTQYF
TRBV6-1	NA	TRBJ2-7	TRBD1	TGTGCCAGCAGGGAACAGGGGGCGTCCTACGAGCAGTACTTC	CASREQGASYEQYF
TRBV19	few	TRBJ1-1	NA	TGTGCCAGTAGTATCCCAAACACTGAAGCTTTCTTT	CASSIPNTEAFF
TRBV5-1	NA	TRBJ1-2	NA	TGCGCCAGCAGCTCTGGAAGCTACACCTTC	CASSSGSYTF
TRBV19	few	TRBJ2-7	NA	TGTGCCAGTACTTTTCGTGTGGCACCCTACGAGCAGTACTTC	CASTFRVAPYEQYF
TRBV6-9	NA	TRBJ1-2	NA	TGTGCCAGCAGTTACCTGGGGACGAATGGCTACACCTTC	CASSYLGTNGYTF
TRBV6-7	few	TRBJ1-5	NA	TGTGCCAGCAGTTCCCCGAAAGCCGGGGACAAGTTCTATCAGCCCCAGCATTTT	CASSSPKAGDKFYQPQHF
TRBV6-1	NA	TRBJ1-2	NA	TGTGCCAGCAGTGAAGCGCTTGGCTACACCTTC	CASSEALGYTF
TRBV6-6	many	TRBJ1-1	NA	TGTGCCAGCAGTTACTCAGCGATAGCTGAAGCTTTCTTT	CASSYSAIAEAFF
TRBV4-1	NA	TRBJ2-1	TRBD1	TGCGCCAGCAGCCACAATCCGGGACAGAGAACCTACAATGAGCAGTTCTTC	CASSHNPGQRTYNEQFF
TRBV6-5	few	TRBJ1-4	NA	TGTGCCAGCAGTTACTCAGGAAAACTGTTTTTT	CASSYSGKLFF
TRBV6-1	many	TRBJ1-1	NA	TGTGCCAGCAGTCCGGGAGGTCCTGAAGCTTTCTTT	CASSPGGPEAFF
TRBV12-3/TRBV12-4	many	TRBJ1-5	TRBD1	TGTGCCAGCAACGGACAGGGGATCAATCAGCCCCAGCATTTT	CASNGQGINQPQHF
TRBV7-9	few	TRBJ1-1	NA	TGTGCCAGCACCTATAATAGAGGGGCGGAAGCTTTCTTT	CASTYNRGAEAFF
TRBV28	few	TRBJ1-6	NA	TGTGCCAGCAACCCGACGGACTATAATTCACCCCTCCACTTT	CASNPTDYNSPLHF
TRBV6-2/TRBV6-3	many	TRBJ2-7	TRBD2	TGTGCCAGCCGGACTAGCGGGGCCTACGAGCAGTACTTC	CASRTSGAYEQYF
TRBV13	many	TRBJ1-2	NA	TGTGCCAGCAGCCAAGGACCTGGCTACACCTTC	CASSQGPGYTF
TRBV5-1	NA	TRBJ2-1	TRBD1	TGCGCCAGCAGCTTGGGGACAGGCTGGGATAACAAGGAGCAGTTCTTC	CASSLGTGWDNKEQFF
TRBV6-1	NA	TRBJ1-5	NA	TGTGCCAGCACGATTGGGAAAGGGCGCAGCAATCAGCCCCAGCATTTT	CASTIGKGRSNQPQHF
TRBV18	NA	TRBJ2-3	NA	TGTGCCAGCTCCAAAACCCCAGATACGCAGTATTTT	CASSKTPDTQYF
TRBV30	many	TRBJ2-7	NA	TGTGCCTGGAAGTTTGGCAGGGGCAACGAGCAGTACTTC	CAWKFGRGNEQYF
TRBV9	few	TRBJ2-2	TRBD2	TGTGCCAGCAGCCTCGGGATGACTAGCGGAGAGACCGGGGAGCTGTTTTTT	CASSLGMTSGETGELFF
TRBV28	many	TRBJ2-1	TRBD1	TGTGCCAGTTCGCCGGGACAGGGAGTGTACAAGTGGAATGAGCAGTTCTTC	CASSPGQGVYKWNEQFF
TRBV7-9	NA	TRBJ2-1	NA	TGTGCCAGCAGCTTCCTACAGGTAGAGAATGGCAATGAGCAGTTCTTC	CASSFLQVENGNEQFF
TRBV29-1	many	TRBJ1-1	NA	TGCAGCGTTGTTGCAGGTGACACTGAAGCTTTCTTT	CSVVAGDTEAFF
TRBV28	many	TRBJ1-5	TRBD1	TGTGCCAGCAGTTCCGGACAGGGGAACAATCAGCCCCAGCATTTT	CASSSGQGNNQPQHF
TRBV6-1	many	TRBJ1-5	TRBD1	TGTGCCAGCAGTGTCCGGGACAGTTCCAATCAGCCCCAGCATTTT	CASSVRDSSNQPQHF
TRBV5-1	NA	TRBJ2-4	TRBD2	TGCGCCAGCAGCTTGACTAGCGAAATAAACATTCAGTACTTC	CASSLTSEINIQYF
TRBV20-1	NA	TRBJ2-3	TRBD2	TGCAGTGCTAGAGATCCAACTAGCGGGGGGACAGATACGCAGTATTTT	CSARDPTSGGTDTQYF
TRBV28	few	TRBJ2-7	NA	TGTGCCAGCAGTCCGCAAGGGGGGGGAGATTACGAGCAGTACTTC	CASSPQGGGDYEQYF